One and the same sample provided the 2 T cell receptor beta chains below, sequenced in a study of shared clonotypes between healthy human individuals. The protocol was immunoSEQ multiplex PCR, while the TCRdb copy is restricted to in-frame clones and leaves out a portion. This table holds roughly 220,000 clones, 60% to 70% found once. Material: memory CD4+ T cells sorted from blood. Subset: CD45RA-negative fraction. All receptors derive from a man aged 30 to 45 in good health.

The rearrangement links TRBV5-1 to TRBJ2-5, with TRBD1 matching over 9 bases. The CDR3 consists of 14 residues. The V gene's germline CDR1 is SGHRS and CDR2 YFSETQ. V lost 4 bases and J lost 5; bases outside the gene matches: 6. This CDR3 reads CASSLRQGDETQYF. CDR3 DNA sequence: TGCGCCAGCAGCCTACGACAGGGGGACGAGACCCAGTACTTC.

The genes are TRBV18 and TRBJ2-1; no clear D gene. The CDR3 is 15 residues long. CDR1 and CDR2 from the germline V gene are KGHSH and LQKENI. Trimming shortened V by 5 bases and J by 6 bases, and 17 bases separated the two germline ends. In nucleotides, the CDR3 is TGTGCCAGCTCAACCGCCGTTCTAGGGTCCAATGAGCAGTTCTTC. This sequence encodes CASSTAVLGSNEQFF. Looking up the rest from reference TRBV18 and TRBJ2-1 gives the full variable domain: NAGVMQNPRHLVRRRGQEARLRCSPMKGHSHVYWYRQLPEEGLKFMVYLQKENIIDESGMPKERFSAEFPKEGPSILRIQQVVRGDSAAYFCASSTAVLGSNEQFFGPGTRLTVL.